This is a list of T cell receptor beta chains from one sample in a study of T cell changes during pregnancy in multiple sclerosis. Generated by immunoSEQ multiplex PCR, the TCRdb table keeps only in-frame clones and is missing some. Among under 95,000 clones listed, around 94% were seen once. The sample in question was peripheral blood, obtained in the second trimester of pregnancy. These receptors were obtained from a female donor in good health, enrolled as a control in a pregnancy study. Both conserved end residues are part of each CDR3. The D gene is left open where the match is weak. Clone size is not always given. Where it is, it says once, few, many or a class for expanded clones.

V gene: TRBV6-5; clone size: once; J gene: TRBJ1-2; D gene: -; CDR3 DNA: TGTGCCAGCAGTTCGACAGCCTCCGCTTTCTATGGCTACACCTTC; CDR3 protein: CASSSTASAFYGYTF
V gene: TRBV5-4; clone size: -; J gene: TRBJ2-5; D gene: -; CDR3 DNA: TGTGCCAGCAGCTTGGAGGGGGGGGAGACCCAGTACTTC; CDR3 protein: CASSLEGGETQYF
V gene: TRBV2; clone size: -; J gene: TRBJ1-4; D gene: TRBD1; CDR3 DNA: TGTGCCAGCCACCGGGACAGGGGGCAAGGTGAAAAACTGTTTTTT; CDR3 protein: CASHRDRGQGEKLFF
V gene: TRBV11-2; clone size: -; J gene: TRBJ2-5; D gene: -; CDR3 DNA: TGTGCCAGCAGCTTAGTCATCCGAGGGCAAGAGACCCAGTACTTC; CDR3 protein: CASSLVIRGQETQYF
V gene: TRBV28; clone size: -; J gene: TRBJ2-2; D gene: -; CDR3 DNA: TGTGCCAGCAGTTTTGCAAACAGCCGCACCGGGGAGCTGTTTTTT; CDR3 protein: CASSFANSRTGELFF
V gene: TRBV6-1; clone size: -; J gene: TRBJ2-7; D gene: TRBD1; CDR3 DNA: TGTGCCAGCAGCGAAAGGGCCCGACAGGGGGCTTACGAGCAGTACTTC; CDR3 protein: CASSERARQGAYEQYF
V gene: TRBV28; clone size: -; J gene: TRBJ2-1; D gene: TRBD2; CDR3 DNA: TGTGCCAGCAGTCGCGGGGGGCAGTTCTTC; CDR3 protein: CASSRGGQFF
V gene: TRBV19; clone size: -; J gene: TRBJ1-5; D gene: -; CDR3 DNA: TGTGCCAGTAGTATACACCCCCGATCGGGGACTGGCAATCAGCCCCAGCATTTT; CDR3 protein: CASSIHPRSGTGNQPQHF
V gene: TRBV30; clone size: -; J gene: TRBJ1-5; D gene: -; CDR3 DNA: TGTGCCTGGAGTGTTTTGGGGAGTCAGCCCCAGCATTTT; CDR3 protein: CAWSVLGSQPQHF
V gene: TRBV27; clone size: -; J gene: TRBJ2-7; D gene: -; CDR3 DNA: TGTGCCAGCAGTCCCATTCGACAGGTCGTCGGGGGGGAGCAGTACTTC; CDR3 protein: CASSPIRQVVGGEQYF
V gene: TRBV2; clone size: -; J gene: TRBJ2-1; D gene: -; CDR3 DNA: TGTGCCAGCAGTGGAAGGGGCTACAATGAGCAGTTCTTC; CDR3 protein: CASSGRGYNEQFF
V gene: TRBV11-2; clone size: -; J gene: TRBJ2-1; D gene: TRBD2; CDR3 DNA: TGTGCCAGCAGCTCCCTGAGCGGGAGGGTTTTTGAGCAGTTCTTC; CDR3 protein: CASSSLSGRVFEQFF
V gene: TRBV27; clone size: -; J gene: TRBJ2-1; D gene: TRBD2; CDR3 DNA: TGTGCCAGCAGTTTATATGGACTAGCGGGAGGGCAGGACAATGAGCAGTTCTTC; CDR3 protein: CASSLYGLAGGQDNEQFF
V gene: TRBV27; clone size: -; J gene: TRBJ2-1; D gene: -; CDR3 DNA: TGTGCCAGCAGTTCACTTGACAGGCGCAATGAGCAGTTCTTC; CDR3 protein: CASSSLDRRNEQFF
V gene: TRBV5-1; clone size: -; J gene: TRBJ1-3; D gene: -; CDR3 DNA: TGCGCCAGCAGCTTAGGACAGTCAAGCTCTGGAAACACCATATATTTT; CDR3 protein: CASSLGQSSSGNTIYF
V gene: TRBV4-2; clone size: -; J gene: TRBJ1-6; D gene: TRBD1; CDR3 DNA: TGTGCCAGCAGCCCTCGGGTGACAGGGAATGGTTCACCCCTCCACTTT; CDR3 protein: CASSPRVTGNGSPLHF
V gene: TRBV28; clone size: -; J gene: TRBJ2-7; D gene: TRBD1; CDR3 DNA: TGTGCCAGCAGTTCCTACGAGACAGGGGGTCCTAACGAGCAGTACTTC; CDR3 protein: CASSSYETGGPNEQYF
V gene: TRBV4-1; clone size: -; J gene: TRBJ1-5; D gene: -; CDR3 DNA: TGCGCCAGCAGCCAAGGCGGGTATAGCAATCAGCCCCAGCATTTT; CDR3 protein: CASSQGGYSNQPQHF
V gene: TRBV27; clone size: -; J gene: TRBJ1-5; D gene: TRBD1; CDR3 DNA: TGTGCCAGCAGTTTCGGGACAGGGGTAAATCAGCCCCAGCATTTT; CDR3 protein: CASSFGTGVNQPQHF
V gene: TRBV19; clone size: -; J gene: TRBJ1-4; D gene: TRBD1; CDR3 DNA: TGTGCCAGTAGTATTGTGGGACAGTGGAATGAAAAACTGTTTTTT; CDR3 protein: CASSIVGQWNEKLFF
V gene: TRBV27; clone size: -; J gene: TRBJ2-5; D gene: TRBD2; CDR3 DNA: TGTGCCAGCAGTCCTCTAGCGGGAGGGCATCAGGAGACCCAGTACTTC; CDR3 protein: CASSPLAGGHQETQYF
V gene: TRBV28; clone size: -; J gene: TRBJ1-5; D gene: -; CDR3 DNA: TGTGCCAGCAGGCTTAGTGTGGGGGCGAGCAATCAGCCCCAGCATTTT; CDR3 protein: CASRLSVGASNQPQHF
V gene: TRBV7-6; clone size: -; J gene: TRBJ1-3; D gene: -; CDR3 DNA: TGTGCCAGCAGCCCGCCGGGGGAATACTCTGGAAACACCATATATTTT; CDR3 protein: CASSPPGEYSGNTIYF
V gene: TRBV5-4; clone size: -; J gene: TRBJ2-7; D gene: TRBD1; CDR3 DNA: TGTGCCAGCAGCTTGTCGACAGGGGACGAGCAGTACTTC; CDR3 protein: CASSLSTGDEQYF
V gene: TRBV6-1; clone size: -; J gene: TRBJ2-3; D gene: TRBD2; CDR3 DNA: TGTGCCAGCAGTGGGGGACTAGCGTCAGATACGCAGTATTTT; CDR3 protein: CASSGGLASDTQYF
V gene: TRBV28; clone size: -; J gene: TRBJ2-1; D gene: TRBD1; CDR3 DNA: TGTGCCACCACCGACCAGGGGGCGTGGAATGAGCAGTTCTTC; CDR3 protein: CATTDQGAWNEQFF
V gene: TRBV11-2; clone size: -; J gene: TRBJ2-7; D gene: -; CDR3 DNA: TGTGCCAGCAGCCCTCAAGGGGAAAGCTACGAGCAGTACTTC; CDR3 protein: CASSPQGESYEQYF
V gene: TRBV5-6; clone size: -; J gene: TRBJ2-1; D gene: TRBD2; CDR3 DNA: TGTGCCAGCAGCTTGGGACTAGCGGGAACGGGCGAGCAGTTCTTC; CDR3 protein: CASSLGLAGTGEQFF
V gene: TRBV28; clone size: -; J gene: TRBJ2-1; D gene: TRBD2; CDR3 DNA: TGTGCCAGCAGCCTTAGCGGGAGGACTTACAATGAGCAGTTCTTC; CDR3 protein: CASSLSGRTYNEQFF
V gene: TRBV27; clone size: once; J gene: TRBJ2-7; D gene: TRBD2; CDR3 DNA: TGTGCCAGCAGTCCGGGGAGTGCGGGGGTCCTCTACGAGCAGTACTTC; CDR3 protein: CASSPGSAGVLYEQYF
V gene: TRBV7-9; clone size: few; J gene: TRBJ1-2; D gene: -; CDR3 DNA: TGTGCCAGCAGCTTAGCAGGGGCGGGCTACACCTTC; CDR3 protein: CASSLAGAGYTF
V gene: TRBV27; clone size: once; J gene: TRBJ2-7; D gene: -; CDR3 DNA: TGTGCCAGCAGTTTCGGTGCGGGTTCCTACGAGCAGTACTTC; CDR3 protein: CASSFGAGSYEQYF
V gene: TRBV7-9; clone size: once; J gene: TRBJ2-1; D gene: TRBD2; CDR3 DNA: TGTGCCAGCAGCTTCGGACTAGCGGGACTCTATGAGCAGTTCTTC; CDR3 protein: CASSFGLAGLYEQFF
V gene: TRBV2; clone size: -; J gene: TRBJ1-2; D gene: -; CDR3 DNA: TGTGCCAGCAGCCGACAGGTTGCTAACTATGGCTACACCTTC; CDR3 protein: CASSRQVANYGYTF
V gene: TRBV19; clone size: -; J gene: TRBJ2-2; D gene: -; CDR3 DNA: TGTGCCAGTAGTAAGCAAGAGGTGCGGGAGCTGTTTTTT; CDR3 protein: CASSKQEVRELFF
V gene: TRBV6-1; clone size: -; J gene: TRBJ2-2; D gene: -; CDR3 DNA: TGTGCCAGCAGGGAACAGGGTTTACCCATCACCGGGGAGCTGTTTTTT; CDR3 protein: CASREQGLPITGELFF
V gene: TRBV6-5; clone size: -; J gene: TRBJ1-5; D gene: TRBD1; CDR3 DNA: TGTGCCAGCAGCTTCGACAGGGAGAACCAGCCCCAGCATTTT; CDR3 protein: CASSFDRENQPQHF
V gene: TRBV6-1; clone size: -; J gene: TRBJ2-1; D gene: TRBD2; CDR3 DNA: TGTGCCAGCAGTGAAGTTGGTAGCGGGAGAAATGAGCAGTTCTTC; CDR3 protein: CASSEVGSGRNEQFF
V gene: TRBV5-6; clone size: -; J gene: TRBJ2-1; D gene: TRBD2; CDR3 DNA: TGTGCCAGCAGTAGGACTAGCGGGGGCTACAATGAGCAGTTCTTC; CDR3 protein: CASSRTSGGYNEQFF
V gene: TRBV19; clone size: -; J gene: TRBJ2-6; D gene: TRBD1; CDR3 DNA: TGTGCCAGTAGTACGCTCCGGGACAGGACCTCTGGGGCCAACGTCCTGACTTTC; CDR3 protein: CASSTLRDRTSGANVLTF
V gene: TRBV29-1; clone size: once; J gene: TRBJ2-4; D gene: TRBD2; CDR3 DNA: TGCAGCGTTGAAGTGCAGGGACTAAAAAACATTCAGTACTTC; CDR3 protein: CSVEVQGLKNIQYF